Sequencing of this TCR beta chain was carried out in a study of CXCR3-negative and CXCR3-positive naive CD8 T cells. About this clonotype: Its antigen remains unknown.

Preparation of TRB cDNA libraries relied on 5' RACE carrying UMI labels. After re-calling the 5' RACE reads, TCRdb lists one entry per CDR3 protein, DNA absent. The specimen's table records approximately 66,000 distinct CDR3 sequences. Germline CDR1 is MNHEY and CDR2 is SVGEGT. The CDR3 length is 14 residues. Regarding the study as a whole: TRB CDR3 properties were used to infer TCR strength, and surface CD5 was comparable between naive subsets. Much lower diversity was found in memory CD8+ cells, while both naive subsets had comparably high diversity.

The sample comprised naive CXCR3- CD8+ T cells from blood. Subset defined: CD45RO-CCR7+CD27+CD95- naive CD8+ T cells lacking CXCR3 (TNR3-). The receptor comes from a human donor in good health. Some clones in this sample may be carry-over from other donors' samples. The J gene is TRBJ2-7, the V gene TRBV6-2 or TRBV6-3. This CDR3 reads CASTPARIPYEQYF.